This T cell receptor (beta chain) is drawn from a study of CD8 T cells in Susac syndrome (dated by TCRdb to between 2018 and 2021). The study in broad terms: Whether CD8+ T cell activation and differentiation in Susac syndrome was antigen driven was tested using repertoire sequencing.

Paper-wide results and their limitations: The number of individuals in the TCR sequencing and HLA analysis was recognized as being relatively small.

CDR3 length: 14 amino acids, cysteine to phenylalanine. The retained sequence is limited to the CDR3, 42 bases, with the frame set at the first base. For CDR1 and CDR2, the germline V gene lists SGHRS and YFSETQ. Deletion took 0 bases off V and 4 bases off J, with a span of 11 bases between the germline ends. Worth noting for this clonotype: Its target antigen remains unknown. No much larger clone exists at a distance of one base, and base qualities are not known.

RNA was extracted using the RNeasy kit, and about 0.5 to 1 ug of the RNA was reverse transcribed with random hexamers. The immunoSEQ multiplex PCR assay, covering 54 Vbeta and 13 Jbeta segments, was used to amplify TCR beta CDR3 regions. PCR amplification bias was corrected using a synthetic template baseline for primer optimization and computational correction. The published analysis was carried out like this. Reads were annotated to V, D and J genes per IMGT and analyzed with immunoSEQ Analyzer, keeping only productive sequences. Clonality was calculated as one minus the Shannon entropy normalized by log2 of the number of productive unique sequences. Public and private clones were assessed among the 100 most prevalent clones of each patient and control. Clones were defined as Susac-specific if absent from the healthy and MS cohorts, from more than 900 published viral clones and from other ImmuneACCESS disease sequences. Clones were called with MiXCR by TCRdb after fastp trimmed the public reads at Q25, and only in-frame beta chains were retained. Entries are consolidated by CDR3 protein sequence, retaining the most common genes and DNA. It is TCRdb's table, rather than the study itself, that gives the V and J calls and clone size. This sample holds under 200,000 distinct CDR3 sequences; 90% to 95% were observed only once. Approximately 0.094% of the sample goes to the ten largest clones.

Peripheral blood CD8+ and CD4+ T cells from healthy donors, Susac syndrome patients and multiple sclerosis patients were profiled using high-throughput TCR beta sequencing. The healthy donors served as controls matched for age and sex. Bulk CD8+ and CD4+ T cells were purified by magnetic negative isolation, whereas CD8+ TEMRA cells were enriched by FACS. Blood was drawn into EDTA tubes, processed within 24 hours, and PBMCs were isolated by density gradient centrifugation. PBMCs intended for TCR sequencing were frozen in liquid nitrogen and were later thawed in a 37 degrees C water bath. Purity of sorted or isolated CD4+, CD8+ and CD8+ TEMRA cells was at least 90%.

The sequence came from a human donor in good health. The chain is encoded by TRBV5-1 joined to TRBJ2-7; the D gene is perhaps TRBD1, from 5 matching bases. Material for sequencing was CD4+ T cells from PBMCs. The DNA reads as follows: TGCGCCAGCAGCTTGGAGTCAGGGTTTTACGAGCAGTACTTC. This is translated as CASSLESGFYEQYF.